A selection of T cell receptor beta chains follows, all from one sample in a study of blood T cell repertoires in COVID-19. Libraries were prepared by immunoSEQ multiplex PCR; TCRdb keeps only in-frame clonotypes and omits some of them. The repertoire consists of 150,000 to 200,000 clones, with 70% to 85% occurring once and the leading ten covering about 6.9%. The sequenced material came from peripheral blood. Every receptor here comes from a human donor with acute or convalescent COVID-19. The donor label of this sample is uncertain. Both conserved end residues are part of each CDR3. D genes are given only for firm matches. Some rows have no size entry. The others give once, few or many, or a class for an expanded clone.

J | size | D | V | DNA | CDR3
TRBJ1-2 | . | . | TRBV12-3/TRBV12-4 | TGTGCCAGCACTACGGGGGGGCTCGGCTACACCTTC | CASTTGGLGYTF
TRBJ2-7 | . | . | TRBV10-3 | TGTGCCATCAGTGAGACAGACTACGAGCAGTACTTC | CAISETDYEQYF
TRBJ2-7 | . | TRBD2 | TRBV6-1 | TGTGCCAGCAGTGAACCCCGGACTAGCGGGAGCTCCTACGAGCAGTACTTC | CASSEPRTSGSSYEQYF
TRBJ2-1 | . | TRBD2 | TRBV9 | TGTGCCAGCAGCCCGAGGACTAGCGGGAGGTACAATGAGCAGTTCTTC | CASSPRTSGRYNEQFF
TRBJ2-3 | . | . | TRBV9 | TGTGCCAGCAGCTTATCCCCCCTGGACAGTGGAACTAGCACAGATACGCAGTATTTT | CASSLSPLDSGTSTDTQYF
TRBJ2-2 | few | . | TRBV11-3 | TGTGCCAGCAGCCGGGGTGGGGACACCGGGGAGCTGTTTTTT | CASSRGGDTGELFF
TRBJ1-4 | . | . | TRBV6-5 | TGTGCCAGCAGTCCTTACAGGGTAGGAAGTGAAAAACTGTTTTTT | CASSPYRVGSEKLFF
TRBJ1-2 | . | TRBD1 | TRBV6-5 | TGTGCCAGCAGACAATGGGACAGAGGCTATGGCTACACCTTC | CASRQWDRGYGYTF
TRBJ1-6 | . | TRBD1 | TRBV2 | TGTGCCAGCTATCCCGACAGGGGGTATAATTCACCCCTCCACTTT | CASYPDRGYNSPLHF
TRBJ1-1 | . | . | TRBV19 | TGTGCCAGTAGTAGCCAGGCTCCTGAAGCTTTCTTT | CASSSQAPEAFF
TRBJ2-7 | few | TRBD2 | TRBV9 | TGTGCCAGCAGCGTCGTAGCGGGAGGCGCCTACGAGCAGTACTTC | CASSVVAGGAYEQYF
TRBJ1-2 | few | . | TRBV18 | TGTGCCAGCTCACCAGGGGCAGGTACTATCTATGGCTACACCTTC | CASSPGAGTIYGYTF
TRBJ2-3 | . | TRBD2 | TRBV28 | TGTGCCAGTCTAGCGGGGACAGATACGCAGTATTTT | CASLAGTDTQYF
TRBJ2-1 | . | TRBD2 | TRBV3-1/TRBV3-2 | TGTGCCAGCAGAAGACTAGCGGGCATCAATGAGCAGTTCTTC | CASRRLAGINEQFF
TRBJ2-7 | . | . | TRBV9 | TGTGCCAGCAGCGTAGGGCAAGGGGCCTACGAGCAGTACTTC | CASSVGQGAYEQYF
TRBJ1-1 | . | . | TRBV19 | TGTGCCAGTAGTTTACGACAGGTTGGAACTGAAGCTTTCTTT | CASSLRQVGTEAFF
TRBJ2-7 | . | . | TRBV7-2 | TGTGCCAGCAGCTTGGGCCACAGGGTCAATTCCTACGAGCAGTACTTC | CASSLGHRVNSYEQYF
TRBJ2-3 | . | TRBD2 | TRBV19 | TGTGCCAGTATCCCAGCGGGAGCTTCAGATACGCAGTATTTT | CASIPAGASDTQYF
TRBJ2-1 | . | TRBD1 | TRBV7-9 | TGTGCCAGCAGCTTATTAGGGGGCGGCCCCAGAGACAATGAGCAGTTCTTC | CASSLLGGGPRDNEQFF
TRBJ1-1 | . | TRBD1 | TRBV3-1/TRBV3-2 | TGTGCCAGCAGCCAGGGACAGGGGGCGCAGGCTGAAGCTTTCTTT | CASSQGQGAQAEAFF
TRBJ2-7 | few | TRBD1 | TRBV5-4 | TGTGCCAGCAGCTTGCCACCGGGACAGGGACCCTACGAGCAGTACTTC | CASSLPPGQGPYEQYF
TRBJ2-1 | once | TRBD1 | TRBV28 | TGTGCCAGCAGTGGAACCGGGACAGGGGGCATCTTTGAGCAGTTCTTC | CASSGTGTGGIFEQFF
TRBJ2-2 | . | TRBD1 | TRBV27 | TGTGCCAGCAGTTTCAGGACAGGGAAGGACACCGGGGAGCTGTTTTTT | CASSFRTGKDTGELFF
TRBJ1-1 | . | . | TRBV27 | TGTGCCAGCAGTCCCCAACAGAACACTGAAGCTTTCTTT | CASSPQQNTEAFF
TRBJ1-1 | few | TRBD1 | TRBV29-1 | TGCAGCGTTGTGCCGGGACAGGGCATACAAATCACTGAAGCTTTCTTT | CSVVPGQGIQITEAFF
TRBJ2-5 | . | TRBD1 | TRBV5-6 | TGTGCCAGCAGCTGGGACAGACAAGAGACCCAGTACTTC | CASSWDRQETQYF
TRBJ2-1 | few | TRBD1 | TRBV6-5 | TGTGCCACACAGGGGGCCCTTGGACGCAATGAGCAGTTCTTC | CATQGALGRNEQFF
TRBJ1-2 | . | . | TRBV29-1 | TGCAGCGTTGAAGCAGGGCTCTATGGCTACACCTTC | CSVEAGLYGYTF
TRBJ2-7 | . | TRBD2 | TRBV6-1 | TGTGCCAGCAGTGTCGGGACTAGCGGGAGGTTAAACGAGCAGTACTTC | CASSVGTSGRLNEQYF
TRBJ2-5 | . | TRBD1 | TRBV3-1/TRBV3-2 | TGTGCCAGCAGCCTGCCCGGGACAGAACAAGAGACCCAGTACTTC | CASSLPGTEQETQYF
TRBJ1-1 | . | TRBD1 | TRBV9 | TGTGCCAGCAGCGGAAGTTGGGGGACAGTAAGTGAAGCTTTCTTT | CASSGSWGTVSEAFF
TRBJ2-2 | . | TRBD1 | TRBV9 | TGTGCCAGCAGCGTAGAGGACAGGGTGAACACCGGGGAGCTGTTTTTT | CASSVEDRVNTGELFF
TRBJ1-5 | . | . | TRBV7-2 | TGTGCCAGCAGCTTAGGTAGGACATCCTACTATGATAGCAATCAGCCCCAGCATTTT | CASSLGRTSYYDSNQPQHF
TRBJ1-1 | once | . | TRBV14 | TGTGCCAGCAGCCAAGTCGGAGGCGGAGAAGCTTTCTTT | CASSQVGGGEAFF
TRBJ2-5 | few | . | TRBV7-2 | TGTGCCAGCAGCCTGGGCACTTACCAAGAGACCCAGTACTTC | CASSLGTYQETQYF
TRBJ2-5 | . | TRBD2 | TRBV27 | TGTGCCAGCAGACCGGTAGCGGGGTTCCAAGAGACCCAGTACTTC | CASRPVAGFQETQYF
TRBJ2-3 | . | TRBD1 | TRBV11-2 | TGTGCCAGCAGCGGTCCAGGGGGTTCCCTAACGGATACGCAGTATTTT | CASSGPGGSLTDTQYF
TRBJ1-1 | . | . | TRBV7-3 | TGTGCCAGCAGCATCGGGGTGAACACTGAAGCTTTCTTT | CASSIGVNTEAFF
TRBJ1-2 | . | TRBD1 | TRBV6-5 | TGTGCCAGCAGTCCCGGACAGGGGGCTCGTGGCTACACCTTC | CASSPGQGARGYTF
TRBJ2-7 | . | TRBD1 | TRBV7-9 | TGTGCCAGCAGCTTAGCCCTCGGGACAGGGGTCGAGCAGTACTTC | CASSLALGTGVEQYF
TRBJ2-7 | . | TRBD2 | TRBV20-1 | TGCAGTGCTAGTTCCGGGACTAGCGGGAGGGGCGAGCAGTACTTC | CSASSGTSGRGEQYF
TRBJ2-7 | . | . | TRBV6-6 | TGTGCCAGCACAGGAAAGCGGGCCCTCTCCTACGAGCAGTACTTC | CASTGKRALSYEQYF
TRBJ2-1 | . | TRBD2 | TRBV30 | TGTGCCTGGAGGACTAGCGGGAGCAATGAGCAGTTCTTC | CAWRTSGSNEQFF
TRBJ2-1 | . | TRBD1 | TRBV30 | TGTGCCTGGAGCCGGACAGGGGGAAACAATGAGCAGTTCTTC | CAWSRTGGNNEQFF
TRBJ2-1 | . | . | TRBV28 | TGTGCCAGCAGACTCCTTAGTAGTGAGCAGTTCTTC | CASRLLSSEQFF
TRBJ2-7 | . | . | TRBV6-5 | TGTGCCAGCAGTTACAGCCCCCCTACCTCCGAGCAGTACTTC | CASSYSPPTSEQYF
TRBJ2-1 | few | . | TRBV21-1 | TGTGCCAGCAGCAATAATTATACCGGGGTATTCTCCTACAATGAGCAGTTCTTC | CASSNNYTGVFSYNEQFF
TRBJ2-6 | once | TRBD1 | TRBV19 | TGTGCCAGTAGTCCCGGACAGGGGGGGAGTGGGGCCAACGTCCTGACTTTC | CASSPGQGGSGANVLTF
TRBJ2-3 | . | TRBD2 | TRBV10-3 | TGTGCCATCAGTGAGTCCCTAGCGGGAGGGCCCCATACGCAGTATTTT | CAISESLAGGPHTQYF
TRBJ2-7 | . | TRBD2 | TRBV4-3 | TGCGCCAGCAGCCAAGAGTTCGGCCTAGCGGGAGCCGAGCAGTACTTC | CASSQEFGLAGAEQYF
TRBJ2-1 | . | . | TRBV7-9 | TGTGCCAGCAGCTCCAACCGCCTAGCGAGGTCCTACAATGAGCAGTTCTTC | CASSSNRLARSYNEQFF
TRBJ2-1 | . | TRBD1 | TRBV18 | TGTGCCAGCTCCGCTCATCAGGGGGTTTCAGAATGGTCCTACAATGAGCAGTTCTTC | CASSAHQGVSEWSYNEQFF